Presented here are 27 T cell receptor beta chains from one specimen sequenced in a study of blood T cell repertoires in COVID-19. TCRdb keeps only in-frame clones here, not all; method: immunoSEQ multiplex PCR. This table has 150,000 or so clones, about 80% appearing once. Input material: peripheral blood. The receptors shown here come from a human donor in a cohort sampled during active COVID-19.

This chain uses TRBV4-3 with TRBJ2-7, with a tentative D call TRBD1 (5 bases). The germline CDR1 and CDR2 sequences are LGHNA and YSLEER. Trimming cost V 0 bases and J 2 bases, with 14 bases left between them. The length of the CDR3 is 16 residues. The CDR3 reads CASSQDGGQGTYEQYF. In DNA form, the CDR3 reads TGCGCCAGCAGCCAAGATGGTGGACAAGGAACCTACGAGCAGTACTTC.

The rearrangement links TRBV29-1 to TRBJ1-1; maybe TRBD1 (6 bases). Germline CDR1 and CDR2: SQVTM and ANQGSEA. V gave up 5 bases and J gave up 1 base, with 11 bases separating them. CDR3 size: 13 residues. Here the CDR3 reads CSVRGQPNTEAFF. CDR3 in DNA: TGCAGCGTTCGAGGACAGCCGAACACTGAAGCTTTCTTT. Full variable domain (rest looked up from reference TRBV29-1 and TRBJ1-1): SAVISQKPSRDICQRGTSLTIQCQVDSQVTMMFWYRQQPGQSLTLIATANQGSEATYESGFVIDKFPISRPNLTFSTLTVSNMSPEDSSIYLCSVRGQPNTEAFFGQGTRLTVV.

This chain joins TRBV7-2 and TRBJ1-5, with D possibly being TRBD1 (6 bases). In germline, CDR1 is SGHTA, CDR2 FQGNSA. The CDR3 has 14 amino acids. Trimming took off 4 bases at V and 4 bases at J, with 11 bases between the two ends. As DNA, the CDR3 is TGTGCCAGCAGCTGGGGACAAAAGAATCAGCCCCAGCATTTT. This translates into CASSWGQKNQPQHF. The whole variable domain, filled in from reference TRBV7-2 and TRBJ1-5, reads GAGVSQSPSNKVTEKGKDVELRCDPISGHTALYWYRQSLGQGLEFLIYFQGNSAPDKSGLPSDRFSAERTGGSVSTLTIQRTQQEDSAVYLCASSWGQKNQPQHFGDGTRLSIL.

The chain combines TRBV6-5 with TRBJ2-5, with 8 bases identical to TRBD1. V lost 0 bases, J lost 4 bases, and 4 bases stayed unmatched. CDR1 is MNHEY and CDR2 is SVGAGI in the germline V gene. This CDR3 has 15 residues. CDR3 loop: CASSYSGTGGETQYF. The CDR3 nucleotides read TGTGCCAGCAGTTACTCCGGGACAGGAGGAGAGACCCAGTACTTC.

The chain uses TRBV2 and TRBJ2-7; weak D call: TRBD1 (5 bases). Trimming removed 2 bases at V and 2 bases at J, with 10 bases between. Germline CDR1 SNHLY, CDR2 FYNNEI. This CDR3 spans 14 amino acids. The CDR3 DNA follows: TGTGCCAGCAGTGAAAGACAGAAACCCTACGAGCAGTACTTC. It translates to CASSERQKPYEQYF. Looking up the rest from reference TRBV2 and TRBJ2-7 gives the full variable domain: EPEVTQTPSHQVTQMGQEVILRCVPISNHLYFYWYRQILGQKVEFLVSFYNNEISEKSEIFDDQFSVERPDGSNFTLKIRSTKLEDSAMYFCASSERQKPYEQYFGPGTRLTVT.

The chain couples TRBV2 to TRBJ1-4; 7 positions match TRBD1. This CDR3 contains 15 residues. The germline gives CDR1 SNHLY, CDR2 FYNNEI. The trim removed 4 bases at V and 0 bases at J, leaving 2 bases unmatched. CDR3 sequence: CASSGQGATNEKLFF. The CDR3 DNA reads TGTGCCAGCAGTGGACAGGGCGCAACTAATGAAAAACTGTTTTTT.

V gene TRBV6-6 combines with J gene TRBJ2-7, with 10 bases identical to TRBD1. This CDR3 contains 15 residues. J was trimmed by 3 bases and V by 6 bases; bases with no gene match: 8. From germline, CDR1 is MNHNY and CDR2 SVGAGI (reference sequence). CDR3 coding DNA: TGTGCCAGCAGCCGGGGACAGGGGCTATACTACGAGCAGTACTTC. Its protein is CASSRGQGLYYEQYF.

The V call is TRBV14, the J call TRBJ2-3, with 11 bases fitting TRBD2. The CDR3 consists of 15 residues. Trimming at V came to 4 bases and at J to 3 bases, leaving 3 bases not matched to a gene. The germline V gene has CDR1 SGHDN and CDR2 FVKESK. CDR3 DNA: TGTGCCAGCAGCCCTAGGACTAGCGGGACAGATACGCAGTATTTT. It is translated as CASSPRTSGTDTQYF.

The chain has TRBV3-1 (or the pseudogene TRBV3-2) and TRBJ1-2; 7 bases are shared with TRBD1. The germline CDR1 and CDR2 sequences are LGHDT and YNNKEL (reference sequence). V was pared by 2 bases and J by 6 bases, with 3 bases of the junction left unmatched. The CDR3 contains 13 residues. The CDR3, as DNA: TGTGCCAGCAGCCAAAACAGGGGCGATGGCTACACCTTC. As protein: CASSQNRGDGYTF.

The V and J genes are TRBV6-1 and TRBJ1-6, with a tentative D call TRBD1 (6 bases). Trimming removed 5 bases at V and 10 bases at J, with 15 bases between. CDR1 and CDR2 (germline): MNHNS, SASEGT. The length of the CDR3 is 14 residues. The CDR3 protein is CASSYVRGGSPLHF. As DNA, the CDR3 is TGTGCCAGCAGTTATGTCAGGGGTGGATCACCCCTCCACTTT.

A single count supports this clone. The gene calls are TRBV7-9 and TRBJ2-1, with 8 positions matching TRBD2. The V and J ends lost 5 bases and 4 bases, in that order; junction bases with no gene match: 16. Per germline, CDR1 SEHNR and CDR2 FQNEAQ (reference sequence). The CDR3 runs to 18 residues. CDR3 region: CASSPDRWGAGVYNEQFF. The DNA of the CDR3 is TGTGCCAGCAGCCCGGACAGATGGGGAGCGGGGGTGTACAATGAGCAGTTCTTC.

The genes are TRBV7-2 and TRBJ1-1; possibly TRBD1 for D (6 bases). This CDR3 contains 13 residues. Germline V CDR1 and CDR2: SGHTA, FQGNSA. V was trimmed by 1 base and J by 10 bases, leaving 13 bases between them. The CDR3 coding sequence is TGTGCCAGCAGCTTAGAGCGGGGGGCAGTAGCTTTCTTT. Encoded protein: CASSLERGAVAFF.

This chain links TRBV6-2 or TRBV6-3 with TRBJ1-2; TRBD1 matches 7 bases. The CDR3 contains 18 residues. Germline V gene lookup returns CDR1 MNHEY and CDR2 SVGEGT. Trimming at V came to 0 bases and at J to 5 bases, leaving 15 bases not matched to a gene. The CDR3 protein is CASSYSRLGTARPYGYTF. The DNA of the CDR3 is TGTGCCAGCAGTTACTCCCGGCTCGGGACAGCTCGTCCGTATGGCTACACCTTC.

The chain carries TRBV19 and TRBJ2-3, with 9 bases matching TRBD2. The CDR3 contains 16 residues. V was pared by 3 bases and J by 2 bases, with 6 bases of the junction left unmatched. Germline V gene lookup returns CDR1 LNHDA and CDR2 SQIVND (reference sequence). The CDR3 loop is CASSMQRGVSTDTQYF. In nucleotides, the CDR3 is TGTGCCAGTAGTATGCAGCGGGGGGTTTCCACAGATACGCAGTATTTT.

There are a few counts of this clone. CDR3 nucleotides: TGTGCCAGCTCACTACCCAGTGGTGAAGCTTTCTTT. This codes for CASSLPSGEAFF. The rearrangement uses TRBV18 and TRBJ1-1; no clear D. This CDR3 comprises 12 residues. Looked up from germline, CDR1 is KGHSH and CDR2 is LQKENI. V dropped 4 bases and J dropped 7 bases, with 10 bases sitting between them.

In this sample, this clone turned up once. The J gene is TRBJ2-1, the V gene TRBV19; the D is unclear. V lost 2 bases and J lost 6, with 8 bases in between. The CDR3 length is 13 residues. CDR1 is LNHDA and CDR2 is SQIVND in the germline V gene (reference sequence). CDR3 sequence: CASSITRVNEQFF. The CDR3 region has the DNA TGTGCCAGTAGTATAACACGGGTCAATGAGCAGTTCTTC.

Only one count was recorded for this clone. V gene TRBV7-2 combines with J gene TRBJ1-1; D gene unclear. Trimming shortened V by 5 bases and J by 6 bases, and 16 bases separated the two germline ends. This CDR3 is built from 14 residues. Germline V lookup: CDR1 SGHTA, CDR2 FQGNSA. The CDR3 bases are TGTGCCAGCAGCGCTCGATACGTCGGGGCTGAAGCTTTCTTT. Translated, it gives CASSARYVGAEAFF.

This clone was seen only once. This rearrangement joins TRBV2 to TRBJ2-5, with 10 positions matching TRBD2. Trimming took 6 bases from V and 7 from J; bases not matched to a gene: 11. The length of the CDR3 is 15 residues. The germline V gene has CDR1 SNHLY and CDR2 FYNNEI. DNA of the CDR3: TGTGCCAGCAGCAGGACTAGCGGAGGTGGGCGGACCCAGTACTTC. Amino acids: CASSRTSGGGRTQYF.

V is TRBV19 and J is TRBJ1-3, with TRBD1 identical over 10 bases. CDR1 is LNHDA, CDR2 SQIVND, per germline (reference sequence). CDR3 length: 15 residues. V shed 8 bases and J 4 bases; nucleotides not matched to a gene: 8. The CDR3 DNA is TGTGCCAGTGTTCCGGGGACAGGGGTCGGAAACACCATATATTTT. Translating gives CASVPGTGVGNTIYF.

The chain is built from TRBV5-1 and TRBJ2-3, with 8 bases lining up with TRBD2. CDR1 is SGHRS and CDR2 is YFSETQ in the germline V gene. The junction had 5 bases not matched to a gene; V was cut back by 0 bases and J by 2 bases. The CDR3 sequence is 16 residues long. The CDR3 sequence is CASSLGPGGTTDTQYF. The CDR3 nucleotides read TGCGCCAGCAGCTTGGGTCCGGGAGGGACCACAGATACGCAGTATTTT.

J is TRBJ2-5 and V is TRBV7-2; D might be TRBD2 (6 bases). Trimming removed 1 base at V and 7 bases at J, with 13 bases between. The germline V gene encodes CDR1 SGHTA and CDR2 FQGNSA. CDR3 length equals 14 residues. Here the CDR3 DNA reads TGTGCCAGCAGCTTAGAGGTGGGGCGGGGGACCCAGTACTTC. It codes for CASSLEVGRGTQYF.

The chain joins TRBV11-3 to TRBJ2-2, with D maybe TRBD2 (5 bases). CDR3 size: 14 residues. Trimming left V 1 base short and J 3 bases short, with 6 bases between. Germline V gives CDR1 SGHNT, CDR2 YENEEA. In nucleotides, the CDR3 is TGTGCCAGCAGCTTAGGGGGAGACACCGGGGAGCTGTTTTTT. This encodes CASSLGGDTGELFF.

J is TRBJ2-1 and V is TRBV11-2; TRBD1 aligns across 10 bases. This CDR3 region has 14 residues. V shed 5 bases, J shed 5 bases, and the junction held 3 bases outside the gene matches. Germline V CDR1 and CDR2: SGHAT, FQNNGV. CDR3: CASSRQGAHNEQFF. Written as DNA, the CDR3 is TGTGCCAGCAGCCGACAGGGGGCCCACAATGAGCAGTTCTTC.

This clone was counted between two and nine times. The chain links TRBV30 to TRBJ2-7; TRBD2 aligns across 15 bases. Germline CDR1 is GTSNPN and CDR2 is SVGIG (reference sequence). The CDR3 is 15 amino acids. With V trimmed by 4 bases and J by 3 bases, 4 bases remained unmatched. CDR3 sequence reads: CAWTGTSGRCYEQYV. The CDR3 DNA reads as TGTGCCTGGACCGGGACTAGCGGGAGGTGCTACGAGCAGTACGTC.

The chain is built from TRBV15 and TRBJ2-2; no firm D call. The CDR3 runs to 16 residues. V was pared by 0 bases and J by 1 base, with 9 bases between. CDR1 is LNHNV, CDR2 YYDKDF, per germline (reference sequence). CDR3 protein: CATSRDPTGNTGELFF. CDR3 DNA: TGTGCCACCAGCAGAGATCCTACGGGGAACACCGGGGAGCTGTTTTTT.

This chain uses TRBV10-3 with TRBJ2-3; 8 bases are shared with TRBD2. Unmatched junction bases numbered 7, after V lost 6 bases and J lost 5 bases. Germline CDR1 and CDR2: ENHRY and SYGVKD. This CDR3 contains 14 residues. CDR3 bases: TGTGCCATCAGGTCCAGCGGGAGAGGAGATACGCAGTATTTT. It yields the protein CAIRSSGRGDTQYF.

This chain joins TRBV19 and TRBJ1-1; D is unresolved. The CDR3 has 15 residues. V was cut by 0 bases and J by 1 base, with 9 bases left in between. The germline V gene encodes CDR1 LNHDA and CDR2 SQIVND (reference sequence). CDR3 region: CASSIDSVQNTEAFF. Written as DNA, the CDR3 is TGTGCCAGTAGTATAGATTCGGTGCAGAACACTGAAGCTTTCTTT.